This record concerns one TCR beta chain sequence. Its matching antigen is unknown. TEMRA cells were FACS-enriched, unlike CD8+ and CD4+ T cells, which were negatively isolated. With 0 bases clipped from V and 1 base from J, the junction kept 3 bases outside the gene matches. The CDR3 has 15 amino acids. Germline assignment: CDR1 DFQATT and CDR2 SNEGSKA (reference sequence). Reverse transcription of roughly 0.5 to 1 ug RNA was performed with random hexamers. The method of amplification for TCR beta CDR3 was immunoSEQ multiplex PCR, covering 54 Vbeta and 13 Jbeta. Using its own MiXCR run on the immunoSEQ multiplex PCR reads, TCRdb lists one record per CDR3 protein. The sample consists of around 170,000 distinct CDR3 sequences, around 95% of them appearing once. The entry originates in a study of CD8 T cells in Susac syndrome. Across the study: Among the Susac syndrome patients sequenced, over 5 had active disease and about 8 were in remission. Study-wide results and caveats: When the CD4+ T cell repertoires of patients with Susac syndrome were examined, they did not show any clonal expansion.

Sequencing used CD4+ T cells from PBMCs. The receptor comes from a human donor with Susac syndrome. The chain employs TRBV20-1 and TRBJ2-3, with TRBD2 matching over 8 bases. In DNA form, the CDR3 reads TGCAGTGCTAGAGAGTCAGCGGGAGGCACAGATACGCAGTATTTT. It translates to CSARESAGGTDTQYF.